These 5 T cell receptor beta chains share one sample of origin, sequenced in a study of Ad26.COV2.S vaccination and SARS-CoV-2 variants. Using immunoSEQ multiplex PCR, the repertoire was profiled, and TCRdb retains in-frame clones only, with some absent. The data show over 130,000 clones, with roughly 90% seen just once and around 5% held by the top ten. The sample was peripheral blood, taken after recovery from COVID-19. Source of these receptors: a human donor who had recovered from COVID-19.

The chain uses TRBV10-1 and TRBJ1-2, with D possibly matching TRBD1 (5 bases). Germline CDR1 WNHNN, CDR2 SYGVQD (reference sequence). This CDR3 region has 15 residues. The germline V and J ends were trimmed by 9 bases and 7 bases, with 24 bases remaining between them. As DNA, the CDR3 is TGCGCCAGAAGAGTCTCGGGTCGCAATGGGGGTGGCTACACCTTC. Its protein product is CARRVSGRNGGGYTF.

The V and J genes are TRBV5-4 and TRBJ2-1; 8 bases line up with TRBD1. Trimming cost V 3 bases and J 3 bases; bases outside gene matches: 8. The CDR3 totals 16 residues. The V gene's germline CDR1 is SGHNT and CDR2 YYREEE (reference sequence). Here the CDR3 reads CASSSTGTGVYNEQFF. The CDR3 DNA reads TGTGCCAGCAGCTCGACCGGGACAGGTGTCTACAATGAGCAGTTCTTC.

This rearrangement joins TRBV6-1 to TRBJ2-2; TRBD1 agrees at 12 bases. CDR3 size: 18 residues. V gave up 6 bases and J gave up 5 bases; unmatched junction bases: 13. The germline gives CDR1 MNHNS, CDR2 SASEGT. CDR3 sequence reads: CASREPGQGALRTGELFF. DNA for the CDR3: TGTGCCAGCAGAGAACCGGGACAGGGGGCGCTTCGGACCGGGGAGCTGTTTTTT.

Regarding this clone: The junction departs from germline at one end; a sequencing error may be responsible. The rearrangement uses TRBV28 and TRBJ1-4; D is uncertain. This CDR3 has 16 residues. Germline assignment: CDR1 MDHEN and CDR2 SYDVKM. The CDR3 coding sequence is TGTGCCAGCAGTTTGGGTTTTGGTCCCGCTAAGGAAAAACTGTTTTTT. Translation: CASSLGFGPAKEKLFF.

The CDR3: CASSFASGGRGTQYF. The CDR3 nucleotides are TGTGCCAGCAGTTTCGCTAGCGGGGGGAGGGGTACGCAGTATTTT. The rearrangement links TRBV27 to TRBJ2-3; the match to TRBD2 covers 11 bases. The CDR3 covers 15 residues. Germline CDR1 MNHEY, CDR2 SMNVEV (reference sequence). V shed 3 bases, J shed 8 bases, and the junction held 7 bases outside the gene matches.